The entry that follows covers one T cell receptor (beta chain) sequence. Germline CDR1 reads MDHEN; CDR2 reads SYDVKM. Trimming removed 8 bases at V and 6 bases at J, with 14 bases between. This CDR3 comprises 12 residues. The PCR used 60 Vbeta and 13 Jbeta primers. The table came from immunoSEQ multiplex PCR; TCRdb's copy has only in-frame clones and leaves some out. Here the sample spans roughly 130,000 clones, 80% to 90% being singletons. The sample belongs to a study of cytomegalovirus exposure and HLA in healthy donors. The clonotype comes from a male donor in good health and CMV-seropositive. The material sequenced was PBMCs. The chain combines TRBV28 with TRBJ2-7; no firm D call. Written as DNA, the CDR3 is TGTGCCAGCTTCCACAGACGTGGCGAGCAGTACTTC. This gives the protein CASFHRRGEQYF.